These 3 T cell receptor beta chains came from one sample sequenced in a study of T cells after somatic rescue of genetic block. Method: immunoSEQ multiplex PCR; TCRdb's copy keeps in-frame clones and lacks some. The sample holds tens of thousands of clones; about 90% are singletons and the top ten take around 3%. Sequenced sample: peripheral blood mononuclear cells (PBMCs). These receptors all come from a man aged 35-49 years.

This clone was seen once. The chain combines TRBV28 with TRBJ1-1; 9 bases map to TRBD1. The germline V gene encodes CDR1 MDHEN and CDR2 SYDVKM. The V segment lost 6 bases and the J segment 4 bases; nucleotides outside the gene matches: 12. The CDR3 is made up of 16 amino acids. CDR3 sequence reads: CASRSPGQGMATEAFF. In DNA, the CDR3 is TGTGCCAGCAGGTCACCGGGACAGGGAATGGCCACTGAAGCTTTCTTT.

This chain connects TRBV25-1 to TRBJ1-4; D remains ambiguous. CDR3 length: 15 amino acids. With 3 bases removed from V and 5 bases from J, the gap between germline ends came to 13 bases. Germline CDR1 is MGHDK and CDR2 is SYGVNS. The CDR3 sequence: CASSDFGVGNEKLFF. CDR3 sequence (DNA): TGTGCCAGCAGTGATTTCGGGGTCGGGAATGAAAAACTGTTTTTT.

The chain carries TRBV9 and TRBJ2-3, with 10 bases that match TRBD2. The CDR3 loop spans 14 amino acids. Unmatched junction bases numbered 4, after V lost 3 bases and J lost 6 bases. Germline-derived CDR1 and CDR2 are SGDLS and YYNGEE. The CDR3 region has the DNA TGTGCCAGCAGCGGGGGGACTAGCGTGGATACGCAGTATTTT. Residues: CASSGGTSVDTQYF.